These 12 T cell receptor beta chains share one sample of origin, sequenced in a study of control samples from healthy donors and cancer patients. Generated by immunoSEQ multiplex PCR, the TCRdb table keeps only in-frame clones and is missing some. The table includes 75,000 to 90,000 clones, around nine tenths detected once. Sequenced: blood. The receptors originated from a man younger than 40 in good health.

The chain has TRBV19 and TRBJ2-7; D gene uncertain. The CDR3 consists of 13 residues. Trimming took 3 bases from V and 1 from J, leaving 7 bases between them. Germline CDR1 and CDR2: LNHDA and SQIVND (reference sequence). DNA for the CDR3: TGTGCCAGTAGTATGGGCGTTTCCTACGAGCAGTACTTC. Its translation: CASSMGVSYEQYF.

The V and J genes are TRBV5-4 and TRBJ2-5; a possible D gene is TRBD2 (5 bases). Trimming took 0 bases from V and 0 from J, leaving 6 bases between them. The CDR3 is 14 amino acids. Germline-derived CDR1 and CDR2 are SGHNT and YYREEE (reference sequence). CDR3 amino acids: CASSLAGNQETQYF. In DNA form, the CDR3 reads TGTGCCAGCAGCTTGGCCGGGAACCAAGAGACCCAGTACTTC.

V gene TRBV30 combines with J gene TRBJ1-5, with TRBD1 as a possible D gene (6 bases). Trimming removed 3 bases at V and 4 bases at J, with 16 bases between. CDR3 length equals 15 residues. Germline values: CDR1 GTSNPN, CDR2 SVGIG (reference sequence). The CDR3 nucleotides read TGTGCCTGGAGCCTCGGGCAGGGGAAGAATCAGCCCCAGCATTTT. Protein: CAWSLGQGKNQPQHF.

The V call is TRBV9, the J call TRBJ1-5, with D possibly TRBD1 on 5 matching bases. This CDR3 spans 15 amino acids. The germline gives CDR1 SGDLS, CDR2 YYNGEE. V shed 0 bases and J shed 4 bases, with 11 bases lying between them. CDR3 in DNA: TGTGCCAGCAGCGTAGGGCAGGGTGGGAATCAGCCCCAGCATTTT. Amino acid sequence: CASSVGQGGNQPQHF.

This clone showed up just once. V usage is TRBV19 and J usage is TRBJ2-1; 7 positions agree with TRBD2. CDR1 and CDR2 from the germline V gene are LNHDA and SQIVND (reference sequence). Trimming at V came to 3 bases and at J to 5 bases, leaving 7 bases not matched to a gene. This CDR3 is 15 amino acids long. The CDR3 DNA reads as TGTGCCAGTAGTATCGTGTGGCGGGGGAACAATGAGCAGTTCTTC. Translating gives CASSIVWRGNNEQFF.

This chain connects TRBV5-1 to TRBJ1-3, with D hard to call. The CDR3 spans 15 residues. V lost 0 bases and J 0 bases, leaving 7 bases between the germline ends. Germline CDR1 reads SGHRS; CDR2 reads YFSETQ. For the CDR3, the DNA is TGCGCCAGCAGCTTGGGATATAGCTCTGGAAACACCATATATTTT. This gives the protein CASSLGYSSGNTIYF. The entire variable domain, with the rest obtained from reference TRBV5-1 and TRBJ1-3, is as follows: KAGVTQTPRYLIKTRGQQVTLSCSPISGHRSVSWYQQTPGQGLQFLFEYFSETQRNKGNFPGRFSGRQFSNSRSEMNVSTLELGDSALYLCASSLGYSSGNTIYFGEGSWLTVV.

The chain employs TRBV29-1 and TRBJ2-5; D remains unclear. Per the germline V gene, CDR1 is SQVTM and CDR2 is ANQGSEA. The CDR3 has 12 residues. The germline V and J ends were trimmed by 4 bases and 5 bases, with 11 bases remaining between them. CDR3 nucleotide sequence: TGCAGCGTTGGTTTAGACTGGGAGACCCAGTACTTC. Protein: CSVGLDWETQYF.

The chain is built from TRBV9 and TRBJ2-1, with 9 bases that match TRBD1. CDR1 and CDR2 from the germline V gene are SGDLS and YYNGEE. V was pared by 0 bases and J by 5 bases, with 3 bases of the junction left unmatched. This CDR3 region has 15 residues. The DNA of the CDR3 is TGTGCCAGCAGCGTAGAAGGACAGGGGCACAATGAGCAGTTCTTC. It translates to CASSVEGQGHNEQFF.

CDR3 nucleotides: TGTGCCAGCAGTAGGTCCTACGAGCAGTACGTC. This encodes CASSRSYEQYV. The chain is built from TRBV11-2 and TRBJ2-7, with unresolved D. The germline V gene encodes CDR1 SGHAT and CDR2 FQNNGV. V was trimmed by 6 bases and J by 1 base, leaving 4 bases between them. There are 11 residues in the CDR3.

The chain joins TRBV28 to TRBJ1-2, with D unclear. The length of the CDR3 is 13 residues. V was shortened by 8 bases and J by 1 base, with 11 bases between the two germline ends. Germline loops: CDR1 MDHEN, CDR2 SYDVKM. The CDR3 sequence is CASRERDNYGYTF. CDR3 in DNA: TGTGCCAGCCGGGAAAGGGATAACTATGGCTACACCTTC.

The chain combines TRBV27 with TRBJ1-1; possible D gene TRBD1, 6 bases. CDR3 size: 12 residues. Germline CDR1 reads MNHEY; CDR2 reads SMNVEV (reference sequence). V dropped 6 bases and J dropped 8 bases, with 13 bases sitting between them. Here the CDR3 DNA reads TGTGCCAGCAGGTCCGGGGGGCGAGAAGCTTTCTTT. Amino acid sequence: CASRSGGREAFF.

The V call is TRBV7-6, the J call TRBJ2-6; D tentatively fits TRBD1 or TRBD2 (6 bases each). With 4 bases removed from V and 4 bases from J, the gap between germline ends came to 11 bases. CDR1 is SGHVS and CDR2 is FNYEAQ in the germline V gene. This CDR3 spans 15 amino acids. In DNA form, the CDR3 reads TGTGCCAGCAGCTCGGGGGCGAACGGGGCCAACGTCCTGACTTTC. Translation gives CASSSGANGANVLTF.